Presented here are 3 T cell receptor beta chains from one specimen sequenced in a study of vaccination and CD4 T cells after COVID-19. Noted treatment: approximately 11-day PBMC culture with coronavirus spike peptide pools or control peptides (ViraFEST assay). Oncomine TCR Beta short-read sequencing was applied to DNA from cultured CD4+ T cells. One entry per CDR3 protein, called by TCRdb with MiXCR from the PCR reads. Seen here are some 12,000 distinct CDR3 sequences, 60% observed once, and the top ten hold roughly 22%. These receptors' targets are unknown. Sequences were obtained from CD4+ T cells from blood, cultured in vitro. These TCRs come from a human donor who had recovered from COVID-19.

In this sample, this clonotype turned up a few times. V and J are TRBV6-1 and TRBJ1-1; possibly TRBD1 for D (6 bases). The V and J ends lost 6 bases and 0 bases respectively, with 8 bases between them. Germline CDR1 MNHNS, CDR2 SASEGT. The CDR3 contains 13 residues. CDR3 residues: CASRDRLNTEAFF. As DNA, the CDR3 is TGTGCCAGCAGGGACAGACTGAACACTGAAGCTTTCTTT.

Comments on this clonotype: Mismatch with germline at one junction end may stem from a read error. The chain recombines TRBV2 with TRBJ2-7; TRBD1 is a possible D gene (6 bases). CDR1 is SNHLY, CDR2 FYNNEI, per germline. This CDR3 spans 15 amino acids. The chain's CDR3 is CANSEAGVTTYEQYF. DNA of the CDR3: TGTGCCAACAGTGAAGCAGGGGTAACTACTTACGAGCAGTACTTC.

The chain uses TRBV15 and TRBJ2-5; the match to TRBD2 covers 7 bases. V gave up 1 base and J gave up 5 bases; unmatched junction bases: 7. CDR1 is LNHNV, CDR2 YYDKDF, per germline (reference sequence). The CDR3 sequence is 15 residues long. CDR3 sequence: CATSRGREGGETQYF. The CDR3 bases are TGTGCCACCAGCAGAGGGAGGGAGGGCGGTGAGACCCAGTACTTC.